The clone carrying this TCR beta chain came up a few times. Some clones are missing from TCRdb's copy, which holds only in-frame ones; the method was immunoSEQ multiplex PCR. The repertoire holds tens of thousands of clones, with roughly 84% as singletons. This sample is drawn from a study of PD-L1 blockade in urothelial cancer. Study background: Males with bladder-origin urothelial cancer constituted about 85% of the roughly 30 patients. Each patient had 0 to 3 earlier chemotherapy regimens. Timepoints chosen for blood analysis were 3 weeks (second dose) and 6 weeks after treatment start.

As to time point: pretreatment peripheral blood. CDR1 is LGHNA, CDR2 YNFKEQ, per germline. V gave up 3 bases and J gave up 0 bases, with 11 bases separating them. This CDR3 has 15 residues. The clonotype originates from a woman between 70 and 85 years old with urothelial cancer. Material: PBMCs, obtained around atezolizumab (anti-PD-L1) treatment. The chain has TRBV4-2 and TRBJ1-1; tentative D call: TRBD1 (5 bases). The DNA for the CDR3 is TGTGCCAGCAGCCACATACAGGATATGAACACTGAAGCTTTCTTT. Its translation: CASSHIQDMNTEAFF.